The present T cell receptor (beta chain) was sequenced within a study of T cell responses to AZD1222 COVID-19 vaccine. Points from the study as a whole: Unmutated variant regions are reportedly targeted by nearly half of spike-specific TCRs. Seropositive AZD1222 recipients at baseline numbered only 6 or 7. The peak T cell response came first, and repertoires were sampled only after it. Donors were largely white British and mainly female; clonal diversity was possibly underestimated.

Method: immunoSEQ multiplex PCR; TCRdb's copy keeps in-frame clones and lacks some. The repertoire holds over 130,000 clones, with roughly 88% as singletons. A note on this clone: Its antigen is unknown.

Trimming pared 5 bases from V and 3 bases from J, leaving 13 bases between. The CDR3 runs to 14 residues. CDR1 is SGHTA, CDR2 FQGTGA, per germline. The clonotype comes from an adult who received the AZD1222 COVID-19 vaccine. The specimen comprised peripheral blood, sampled 28 days after the second AZD1222 dose. This sequence joins TRBV7-3 and TRBJ2-5; perhaps TRBD2 as D (6 bases). The CDR3 loop is CASSNGGAEETQYF. CDR3 bases: TGTGCCAGCAGCAATGGCGGGGCAGAAGAGACCCAGTACTTC.